This T cell receptor beta chain came from a study of blood T cell repertoires in COVID-19. This clone showed up just a few times. Germline V CDR1 and CDR2: LNHDA, SQIVND (reference sequence). CDR3 length: 14 amino acids. Trimming left V 7 bases short and J 2 bases short, with 14 bases between. Data came from immunoSEQ multiplex PCR; TCRdb stores just in-frame clones and leaves some out. In the table there are 35,000 to 50,000 clones, approximately 86% of which are singletons. The sequence was collected from a man in his fifties or sixties with active COVID-19. This chain links TRBV19 with TRBJ2-5, with D maybe TRBD2 (7 bases). The material sequenced was peripheral blood. In DNA form, the CDR3 reads TGTGCCAGTACCGGGGGGCAGCTACAAGAGACCCAGTACTTC. Translating it yields CASTGGQLQETQYF.